This T cell receptor (beta chain) was recovered during a study of cytomegalovirus exposure and HLA in healthy donors. Study results and limitations: The classifier was said to identify cytomegalovirus status with high specificity and sensitivity. A few CMV-associated chains proved CMV antigen-specific in vitro.

Turning to this clone: Its matching antigen is unknown.

The donors were members of the validation cohort comprising roughly 130 subjects, separate from the roughly 730-subject first cohort. Measured with immunoSEQ multiplex PCR; TCRdb has only the in-frame clones, and not every one. The sample yields 150,000 to 200,000 clones, around 87% seen once. Deletions cut 2 bases from V and 4 bases from J, with 9 bases between. Germline V gene data show CDR1 as LGHNA and CDR2 as YSLEER. The CDR3 consists of 14 residues. Source material: PBMCs. This clonotype was obtained from a woman aged 25 to 39 in good health and CMV-seronegative. The chain carries TRBV4-3 and TRBJ1-3; no definite D call. CDR3 loop: CASSQTVEGNTIYF. CDR3 nucleotide sequence: TGCGCCAGCAGCCAAACGGTCGAAGGAAACACCATATATTTT.